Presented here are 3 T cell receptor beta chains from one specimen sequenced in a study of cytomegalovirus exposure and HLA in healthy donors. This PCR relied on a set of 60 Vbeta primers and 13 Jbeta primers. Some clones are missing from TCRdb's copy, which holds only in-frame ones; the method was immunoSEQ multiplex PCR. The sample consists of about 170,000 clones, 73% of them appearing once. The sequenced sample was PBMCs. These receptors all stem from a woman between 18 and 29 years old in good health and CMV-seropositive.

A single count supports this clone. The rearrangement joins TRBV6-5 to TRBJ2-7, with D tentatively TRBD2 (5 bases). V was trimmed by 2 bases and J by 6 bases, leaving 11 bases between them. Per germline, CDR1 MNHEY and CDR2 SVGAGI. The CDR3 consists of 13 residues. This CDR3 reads CASSYLAEGEQYF. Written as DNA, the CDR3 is TGTGCCAGCAGTTACCTTGCTGAGGGCGAGCAGTACTTC.

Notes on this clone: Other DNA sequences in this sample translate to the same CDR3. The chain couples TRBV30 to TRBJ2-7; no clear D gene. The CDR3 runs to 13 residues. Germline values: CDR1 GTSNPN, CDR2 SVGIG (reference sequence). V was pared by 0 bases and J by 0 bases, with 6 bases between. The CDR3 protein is CAWSVASSYEQYF. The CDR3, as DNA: TGTGCCTGGAGTGTGGCCAGCTCCTACGAGCAGTACTTC. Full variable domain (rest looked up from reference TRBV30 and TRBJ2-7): SQTIHQWPATLVQPVGSPLSLECTVEGTSNPNLYWYRQAAGRGLQLLFYSVGIGQISSEVPQNLSASRPQDRQFILSSKKLLLSDSGFYLCAWSVASSYEQYFGPGTRLTVT.

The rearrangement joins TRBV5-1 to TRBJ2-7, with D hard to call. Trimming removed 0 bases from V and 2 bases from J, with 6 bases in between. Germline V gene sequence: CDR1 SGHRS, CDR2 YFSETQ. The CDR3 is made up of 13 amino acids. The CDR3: CASSLGHPYEQYF. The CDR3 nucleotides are TGCGCCAGCAGCTTGGGACATCCCTACGAGCAGTACTTC.